Listed below are T cell receptor beta chains from one sample, sequenced in a study of CXCR3-negative and CXCR3-positive naive CD8 T cells. TCRdb derives one entry per CDR3 protein from the 5' RACE reads, leaving out DNA. The sample totals some 130,000 distinct CDR3 sequences. The sample was naive CXCR3+ CD8+ T cells from blood. The receptor source for this set is a human donor in good health. Some clones in this sample may be carry-over from other donors' samples. The CDR3 runs from the conserved cysteine through the conserved F or W. The order of the fields is V gene, J gene, CDR3 protein.

>TRBV7-9|TRBJ2-2
CASSDSSNTGELFF
>TRBV10-3|TRBJ2-1
CAISESPAPQAQFF
>TRBV7-9|TRBJ1-5
CASQPGEGNQPQHF
>TRBV14|TRBJ2-5
CASSQWEDGETQYF
>TRBV30|TRBJ1-6
CAWTTGGNSPLHF
>TRBV29-1|TRBJ2-7
CSVVGDTAYEQYF
>TRBV12-3/TRBV12-4|TRBJ1-2
CASSPVDYTDYTF
>TRBV7-3|TRBJ2-7
CASSLAGGSNEQYF
>TRBV28|TRBJ1-3
CASRSTRTGGADTIYF
>TRBV29-1|TRBJ1-1
CSVEGTARLEAFF
>TRBV12-3/TRBV12-4|TRBJ2-1
CASTPAVAYNEQFF
>TRBV29-1|TRBJ2-7
CSVVGRNYEQYF
>TRBV6-2/TRBV6-3|TRBJ1-1
CASSFRQGHTEAFF
>TRBV7-9|TRBJ2-7
CASSGEYEQYF
>TRBV7-6|TRBJ2-3
CASSLRGLAVTDTQYF
>TRBV29-1|TRBJ2-7
CSVSRTDTYEQYF
>TRBV7-9|TRBJ1-1
CASSLARGLNTEAFF
>TRBV19|TRBJ2-1
CASASGHSYNEQFF
>TRBV9|TRBJ2-5
CASSTLAGAPGETQYF
>TRBV20-1|TRBJ2-7
CSARPDLGGESDEQYF
>TRBV5-1|TRBJ2-2
CASSLVWRTANTGELFF
>TRBV15|TRBJ2-5
CATSPELVQETQYF
>TRBV29-1|TRBJ2-3
CSVDHPSTDTQYF
>TRBV11-2|TRBJ2-3
CASSLVYGGGAKDTQYF
>TRBV7-9|TRBJ2-7
CASSLEGPQNF
>TRBV12-3/TRBV12-4|TRBJ2-7
CASSLLGGHYEQYF
>TRBV5-1|TRBJ1-4
CASSLSGGGEKLFF
>TRBV29-1|TRBJ2-3
CSVEMPSGRSVDTQYF
>TRBV5-1|TRBJ2-7
CASSGGRGDEQYF
>TRBV6-5|TRBJ2-1
CASSYGTSSYNEQFF
>TRBV7-9|TRBJ2-7
CASSPGQGLPEQYF
>TRBV29-1|TRBJ1-1
CSAFPGGDTEAFF
>TRBV4-3|TRBJ2-1
CASSQDPGGPYNEQFF
>TRBV7-9|TRBJ2-3
CATLAGASDTQYF
>TRBV29-1|TRBJ2-7
CSVARGSDRGYEQYF
>TRBV4-3|TRBJ1-1
CASSPGRGLITEAFF
>TRBV5-6|TRBJ2-1
CASSLQLAGGHSSYNEQFF
>TRBV29-1|TRBJ2-1
CSVEGGGDEQFF
>TRBV11-2|TRBJ2-7
CASTYSTSATYEQYF
>TRBV12-3/TRBV12-4|TRBJ1-2
CASSPRPANYGYTF
>TRBV12-3/TRBV12-4|TRBJ2-2
CASTGQGNTGELFF
>TRBV6-4|TRBJ2-1
CASSPTQGGNEQFF
>TRBV25-1|TRBJ2-7
CASSLGTGTYEQYF
>TRBV6-5|TRBJ2-5
CASSYGAGGEQETQYF
>TRBV15|TRBJ2-3
CATLSIAGARPDTQYF
>TRBV27|TRBJ2-3
CASSSTQGVRTDTQYF
>TRBV27|TRBJ1-1
CASSPSPDRETEAFF
>TRBV5-1|TRBJ2-5
CASSFNWDRGVQETQYF
>TRBV7-8|TRBJ2-1
CASSLGPGEQPSSYNEQFF
>TRBV30|TRBJ2-5
CACNREGIEETQYF
>TRBV20-1|TRBJ1-1
CSARDATGFTEAFF